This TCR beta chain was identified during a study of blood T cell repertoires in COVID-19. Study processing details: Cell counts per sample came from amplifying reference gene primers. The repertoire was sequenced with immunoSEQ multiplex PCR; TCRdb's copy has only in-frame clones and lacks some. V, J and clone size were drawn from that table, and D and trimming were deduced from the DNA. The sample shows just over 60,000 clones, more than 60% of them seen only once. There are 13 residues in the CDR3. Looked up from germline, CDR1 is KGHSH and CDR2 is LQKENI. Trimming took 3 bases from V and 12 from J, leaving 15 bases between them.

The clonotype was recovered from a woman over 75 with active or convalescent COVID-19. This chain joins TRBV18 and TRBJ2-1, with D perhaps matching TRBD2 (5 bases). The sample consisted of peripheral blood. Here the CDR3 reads CASSPQEGSPQFF. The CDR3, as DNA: TGTGCCAGCTCACCTCAAGAAGGGAGTCCGCAGTTCTTC.